The 32 T cell receptor beta chains below were found in one sample sequenced in a study of CD8 T cells in Susac syndrome. Random hexamers were used to reverse transcribe about 0.5 to 1 ug of RNA. TCRdb itself ran the immunoSEQ multiplex PCR reads through MiXCR, one entry per CDR3 protein. The profile shows about 170,000 distinct CDR3 sequences, 85% to 95% of them singletons. The sequencing input was CD4+ T cells from PBMCs. The receptors stem from a human donor with multiple sclerosis.

V is TRBV9 and J is TRBJ2-2, with a weak D call TRBD2 (6 bases). Germline CDR1 and CDR2: SGDLS and YYNGEE. The CDR3 totals 15 residues. Trimming took off 7 bases at V and 3 bases at J, with 16 bases between the two ends. The CDR3 DNA is TGTGCCAGCCAACCCGGAGGGCTAGACACCGGGGAGCTGTTTTTT. Translating it yields CASQPGGLDTGELFF.

This chain links TRBV24-1 with TRBJ2-5; unclear D gene. Germline CDR1 KGHDR, CDR2 SFDVKD. Trimming removed 3 bases at V and 2 bases at J, with 3 bases between. This CDR3 is 12 amino acids long. The CDR3 spells CATSDSQETQYF. The CDR3 nucleotides read TGTGCCACCAGTGATAGTCAAGAGACCCAGTACTTC.

The rearrangement uses TRBV6-5 and TRBJ2-5; D is possibly TRBD2 (6 bases). The CDR3 is 17 residues long. V lost 0 bases and J lost 5, with 19 bases in between. Looked up from germline, CDR1 is MNHEY and CDR2 is SVGAGI. The CDR3 DNA reads as TGTGCCAGCAGTTACTCGAGGGTAGCGTGGGGGGTGGAGACCCAGTACTTC. It codes for CASSYSRVAWGVETQYF.

This chain connects TRBV5-1 to TRBJ2-7, with 10 positions matching TRBD2. J gave up 6 bases and V 3 bases, and 9 bases lay outside the gene matches. The CDR3 has 15 amino acids. Per germline, CDR1 SGHRS and CDR2 YFSETQ. The CDR3 protein is CASSSLPGLAPEQYF. The CDR3 region has the DNA TGCGCCAGCAGCTCTCTGCCGGGACTAGCGCCCGAGCAGTACTTC.

The chain couples TRBV6-5 to TRBJ1-2; maybe TRBD1 (5 bases). CDR3 size: 15 residues. The germline gives CDR1 MNHEY, CDR2 SVGAGI. V was clipped by 6 bases and J by 4 bases, with 18 bases between them. The CDR3 DNA reads as TGTGCCAGCAGACCGACTGGAGGGGCCGGCTATGGCTACACCTTC. This sequence encodes CASRPTGGAGYGYTF.

The chain recombines TRBV20-1 with TRBJ2-3; TRBD2 aligns across 10 bases. Germline trimming cut 4 bases from V and 6 bases from J; bases unmatched to any gene: 4. Germline V lookup: CDR1 DFQATT, CDR2 SNEGSKA (reference sequence). This CDR3 contains 13 residues. CDR3 sequence reads: CSATSGGWDTQYF. In nucleotides, the CDR3 is TGCAGTGCTACTAGCGGGGGTTGGGATACGCAGTATTTT.

The J gene is TRBJ1-5, the V gene TRBV20-1; D perhaps matches TRBD1 (6 bases). With 6 bases removed from V and 7 bases from J, the gap between germline ends came to 16 bases. CDR3 size: 13 residues. The V gene's germline CDR1 is DFQATT and CDR2 SNEGSKA (reference sequence). The CDR3 spells CSAEGRGWQPQHF. The CDR3 nucleotides read TGCAGTGCCGAGGGCAGGGGATGGCAGCCCCAGCATTTT.

This chain uses TRBV29-1 with TRBJ2-1, with TRBD1 identical over 8 bases. The J segment lost 10 bases and the V segment lost 4 bases, leaving 12 bases of the junction unmatched. The CDR3 extends over 14 amino acids. Germline CDR1 and CDR2: SQVTM and ANQGSEA. DNA for the CDR3: TGCAGCGTTGTAGGCGACAGGGGACCATTGGAGCAGTTCTTC. This translates into CSVVGDRGPLEQFF.

The chain is built from TRBV18 and TRBJ2-5, with 7 nucleotides matching TRBD2. CDR1 is KGHSH, CDR2 LQKENI, per germline. V trimming: 2 bases; J trimming: 5 bases; junction bases outside the gene matches: 11. The CDR3 totals 16 residues. CDR3 loop: CASSPTTGGVLETQYF. The CDR3 DNA sequence: TGTGCCAGCTCACCAACTACGGGAGGTGTTTTGGAGACCCAGTACTTC.

This chain connects TRBV18 to TRBJ1-1, with D perhaps matching TRBD1 (5 bases). The germline V and J ends were trimmed by 2 bases and 6 bases, with 22 bases remaining between them. The CDR3 covers 17 residues. Germline values: CDR1 KGHSH, CDR2 LQKENI. The CDR3 sequence is CASSPSGQAVGIAEAFF. Written as DNA, the CDR3 is TGTGCCAGCTCACCATCCGGACAAGCCGTTGGTATTGCTGAAGCTTTCTTT.

This chain uses TRBV5-8 with TRBJ1-1; D call uncertain. This CDR3 spans 14 amino acids. Germline values: CDR1 SGHTS, CDR2 YDEGEE. V lost 0 bases and J lost 3, with 9 bases in between. The CDR3 loop reads CASSLASGDTEAFF. Written as DNA, the CDR3 is TGTGCCAGCAGCTTGGCCTCTGGGGACACTGAAGCTTTCTTT.

The rearrangement links TRBV20-1 to TRBJ2-3, with 8 bases that match TRBD1. CDR1 is DFQATT, CDR2 SNEGSKA, per germline (reference sequence). Trimming removed 3 bases from V and 0 bases from J; junction bases left unmatched: 14. The CDR3 loop spans 18 amino acids. CDR3 protein: CSARVRGHGWLSTDTQYF. The CDR3 nucleotides read TGCAGTGCTAGGGTCAGGGGGCATGGATGGCTCAGCACAGATACGCAGTATTTT.

This clonotype appeared a single time. CDR3 sequence: CASRSQGGEQYF. CDR3 sequence (DNA): TGTGCCAGCCGGTCGCAGGGTGGAGAGCAGTACTTC. V is TRBV27 and J is TRBJ2-7; perhaps TRBD1 as D (5 bases). The CDR3 runs to 12 residues. Trimming stripped 8 bases from V and 7 bases from J, with 15 bases between. Germline V gives CDR1 MNHEY, CDR2 SMNVEV (reference sequence).

Written as DNA, the CDR3 is TGTGCCAGCAGCCCGGACGGGAGGGGGGATACGCAGTATTTT. Translated: CASSPDGRGDTQYF. This chain links TRBV7-2 with TRBJ2-3; 8 nucleotides agree with TRBD2. The trim removed 5 bases at V and 6 bases at J, leaving 7 bases unmatched. The length of the CDR3 is 14 residues. In germline, CDR1 is SGHTA, CDR2 FQGNSA.

The chain combines TRBV3-1 with TRBJ1-1; D is unclear. The germline V and J ends were trimmed by 0 bases and 5 bases, with 10 bases remaining between them. CDR3 size: 14 residues. Germline V lookup: CDR1 LGHDT, CDR2 YNNKEL (reference sequence). The CDR3 is CASSQDRPGTEAFF. CDR3 nucleotide sequence: TGTGCCAGCAGCCAAGATCGCCCGGGTACTGAAGCTTTCTTT.

The chain couples TRBV2 to TRBJ1-4, with D possibly being TRBD1 (6 bases). The CDR3 covers 14 residues. Trimming removed 7 bases from V and 6 bases from J, with 15 bases in between. Per germline, CDR1 SNHLY and CDR2 FYNNEI. DNA for the CDR3: TGTGCCAGCAAAGGGGGTGCGTTGGATGAAAAACTGTTTTTT. It codes for CASKGGALDEKLFF.

Of note for this clonotype: Relative to the germline gene, one junction end is altered; a read error may explain this. The chain links TRBV12-3 or TRBV12-4 to TRBJ2-3, with D perhaps TRBD2 (6 bases). The CDR3 totals 14 residues. In DNA form, the CDR3 reads TGTGCCAGCAGTCTAGCGTTATCCACAGATACGCAGTATTTT. Protein: CASSLALSTDTQYF.

The chain has TRBV2 and TRBJ2-3; the match to TRBD2 covers 9 bases. This CDR3 spans 16 amino acids. The V segment lost 7 bases and the J segment 5 bases; nucleotides outside the gene matches: 13. Per germline, CDR1 SNHLY and CDR2 FYNNEI. The DNA for the CDR3 is TGTGCCAGCATGCCCGGACTAGCGAAAAGCGGAGATACGCAGTATTTT. It is translated as CASMPGLAKSGDTQYF.

The V and J genes are TRBV5-1 and TRBJ2-7; 12 bases fit TRBD2. Germline CDR1 SGHRS, CDR2 YFSETQ. This CDR3 has 15 amino acids. V gave up 4 bases and J gave up 3 bases; unmatched junction bases: 5. The CDR3 here is CASSRLAGEGYEQYF. The CDR3 nucleotides are TGCGCCAGCAGCCGACTAGCGGGAGAGGGCTACGAGCAGTACTTC.

This chain joins TRBV20-1 and TRBJ2-7; D unclear. CDR3 length: 13 residues. Trimming took off 4 bases at V and 5 bases at J, with 15 bases between the two ends. The germline gives CDR1 DFQATT, CDR2 SNEGSKA (reference sequence). CDR3 bases: TGCAGTGCTAAAGCCCCGGGTCTGAACGAGCAGTACTTC. Translating it yields CSAKAPGLNEQYF.

The rearrangement links TRBV6-6 to TRBJ1-1, with a weak D call TRBD1 (6 bases). Trimming stripped 0 bases from V and 4 bases from J, with 12 bases between. Germline V gene sequence: CDR1 MNHNY, CDR2 SVGAGI (reference sequence). The CDR3 is 15 residues long. The DNA for the CDR3 is TGTGCCAGCAGTTACTCTAGTCAGGGGACCACTGAAGCTTTCTTT. Encoded protein: CASSYSSQGTTEAFF.

The chain has TRBV7-8 and TRBJ1-2; 7 positions match TRBD1. The CDR3 sequence is 15 residues long. V lost 1 base, J lost 8 bases, and 10 bases stayed unmatched. Germline CDR1 reads SGHVS; CDR2 reads FQNEAQ. The CDR3 protein is CASSLVGGGTGGYTF. The CDR3 DNA sequence: TGTGCCAGCAGCTTAGTGGGAGGGGGCACAGGAGGCTACACCTTC. Combining the CDR3 with reference TRBV7-8 and TRBJ1-2 gives the whole variable domain GAGVSQSPRYKVAKRGQDVALRCDPISGHVSLFWYQQALGQGPEFLTYFQNEAQLDKSGLPSDRFFAERPEGSVSTLKIQRTQQEDSAVYLCASSLVGGGTGGYTFGSGTRLTVV.

The V gene is TRBV7-8, the J gene TRBJ1-5; no clear D. This CDR3 region has 15 residues. Deletions cut 0 bases from V and 2 bases from J, with 8 bases between. Germline V gene data show CDR1 as SGHVS and CDR2 as FQNEAQ. The CDR3 is CASSLANYGNQPQHF. The CDR3 coding sequence is TGTGCCAGCAGCTTAGCCAACTATGGCAATCAGCCCCAGCATTTT.

The chain links TRBV19 to TRBJ2-1; D not certain. The CDR3 consists of 13 residues. V dropped 7 bases and J dropped 10 bases, with 17 bases sitting between them. Germline-derived CDR1 and CDR2 are LNHDA and SQIVND (reference sequence). CDR3 loop: CASTPQSSGEQFF. In DNA form, the CDR3 reads TGTGCCAGTACACCGCAATCGAGTGGGGAGCAGTTCTTC.

The CDR3 sequence: CASSFKPGQVANTIYF. The CDR3 DNA is TGTGCCAGCAGCTTTAAACCGGGACAGGTGGCGAACACCATATATTTT. The rearrangement joins TRBV7-9 to TRBJ1-3; 8 nucleotides agree with TRBD1. CDR3 length: 16 residues. CDR1 SEHNR and CDR2 FQNEAQ come from the germline V gene (reference sequence). V lost 3 bases to trimming and J lost 7 bases; unmatched junction nucleotides: 11.

The rearrangement uses TRBV12-3 or TRBV12-4 and TRBJ2-1; a possible D gene is TRBD2 (7 bases). V lost 3 bases and J 2 bases, leaving 11 bases between the germline ends. This CDR3 comprises 15 residues. For the CDR3, the DNA is TGTGCCAGCAGTTTCGGAGGGGGGGCCTACAATGAGCAGTTCTTC. This translates into CASSFGGGAYNEQFF.

This chain connects TRBV5-1 to TRBJ2-2, with no clear D. Germline values: CDR1 SGHRS, CDR2 YFSETQ. V was trimmed by 4 bases and J by 5 bases, leaving 6 bases between them. CDR3 length equals 12 residues. CDR3 coding DNA: TGCGCCAGCAGCGTTCAAACCGGGGAGCTGTTTTTT. Protein sequence: CASSVQTGELFF.

This chain links TRBV18 with TRBJ2-1; a weak D match, TRBD1 (6 bases). The CDR3 length is 12 residues. Germline V gene data show CDR1 as KGHSH and CDR2 as LQKENI. V was shortened by 4 bases and J by 10 bases, with 11 bases between the two germline ends. The CDR3 reads CASSRDTGEQFF. As DNA, the CDR3 is TGTGCCAGCTCACGCGACACAGGGGAGCAGTTCTTC. Based on the CDR3 plus reference TRBV18 and TRBJ2-1, the full variable domain is NAGVMQNPRHLVRRRGQEARLRCSPMKGHSHVYWYRQLPEEGLKFMVYLQKENIIDESGMPKERFSAEFPKEGPSILRIQQVVRGDSAAYFCASSRDTGEQFFGPGTRLTVL.

With respect to this clonotype: Relative to the germline gene, one junction end is altered; a read error may explain this. The chain combines TRBV20-1 with TRBJ1-5, with D hard to call. CDR1 is DFQATT and CDR2 is SNEGSKA in the germline V gene (reference sequence). This CDR3 spans 14 amino acids. The CDR3: CSASKDYSNQLQHF. The CDR3, as DNA: TGCAGTGCTAGTAAGGATTATAGCAATCAGCTCCAGCATTTT.

The chain recombines TRBV20-1 with TRBJ2-5; TRBD2 agrees at 10 bases. There are 14 residues in the CDR3. Germline lookup yields CDR1 DFQATT and CDR2 SNEGSKA (reference sequence). V trimming: 5 bases; J trimming: 5 bases; junction bases outside the gene matches: 8. CDR3 loop: CSAPIAGGAETQYF. The CDR3 DNA is TGCAGTGCTCCAATAGCGGGAGGTGCTGAGACCCAGTACTTC.

The V and J genes are TRBV7-9 and TRBJ2-3; D may be TRBD1 (6 bases). Germline-derived CDR1 and CDR2 are SEHNR and FQNEAQ (reference sequence). The V gene lost 4 bases and the J gene lost 0 bases, with 17 bases spanning the gap. This CDR3 has 17 amino acids. CDR3 protein: CASSSLLGQMSTDTQYF. Here the CDR3 DNA reads TGTGCCAGCAGCTCACTCCTCGGACAGATGAGCACAGATACGCAGTATTTT.

The genes are TRBV28 and TRBJ2-7; D possibly corresponds to TRBD1 (6 bases). The CDR3 runs 15 residues. Germline V gene lookup returns CDR1 MDHEN and CDR2 SYDVKM. The V gene lost 6 bases and the J gene lost 0 bases, with 15 bases spanning the gap. In DNA form, the CDR3 reads TGTGCCAGCAGACCTCACGGGACACGCTCCTACGAGCAGTACTTC. Amino acid sequence: CASRPHGTRSYEQYF.